This TCR beta chain appears in the sequencing data of a study of early T cells in non-severe SARS-CoV-2 infection. Looking at the study overall: Bulk RNA isolated from unsorted whole blood underwent sequencing; chains were not paired. Findings of the study overall: Lookups in VDJdb leaned toward anti-spike CD8 responses and missed private and CD4 specificities.

There are many counts of this clonotype. Its antigen is not known. In the library, individual cDNA molecules carried attached unique molecular identifiers. TCRdb redid the calling of the 5' RACE reads with MiXCR, one entry per CDR3 protein. The sample carries tens of thousands of distinct CDR3 sequences, over 5% recorded once. The germline V gene has CDR1 SGHRS and CDR2 YFSETQ. V was cut by 4 bases and J by 6 bases, with 13 bases left in between. This CDR3 contains 13 residues. The sequenced sample was whole blood. The origin of this receptor is an adult who was a healthcare worker with PCR-confirmed SARS-CoV-2 infection or an uninfected control (not recorded which). V usage is TRBV5-1 and J usage is TRBJ1-2; D may be TRBD1 (5 bases). CDR3 protein: CASSPRGVDGYTF. The CDR3 nucleotides are TGCGCCAGCAGCCCACGGGGGGTTGATGGCTACACCTTC.